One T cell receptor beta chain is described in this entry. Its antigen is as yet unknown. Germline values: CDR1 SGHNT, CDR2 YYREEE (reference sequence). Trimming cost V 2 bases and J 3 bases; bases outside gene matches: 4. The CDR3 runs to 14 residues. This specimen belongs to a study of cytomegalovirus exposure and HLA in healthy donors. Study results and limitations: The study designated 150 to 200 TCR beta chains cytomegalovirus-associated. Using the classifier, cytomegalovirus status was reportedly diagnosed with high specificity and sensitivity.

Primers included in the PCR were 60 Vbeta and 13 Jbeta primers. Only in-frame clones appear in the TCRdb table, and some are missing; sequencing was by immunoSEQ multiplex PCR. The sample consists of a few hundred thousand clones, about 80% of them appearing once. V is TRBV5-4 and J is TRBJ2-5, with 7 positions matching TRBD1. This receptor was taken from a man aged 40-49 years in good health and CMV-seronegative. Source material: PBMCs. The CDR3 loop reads CASSFQGVEETQYF. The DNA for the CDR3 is TGTGCCAGCAGCTTCCAGGGGGTGGAAGAGACCCAGTACTTC.